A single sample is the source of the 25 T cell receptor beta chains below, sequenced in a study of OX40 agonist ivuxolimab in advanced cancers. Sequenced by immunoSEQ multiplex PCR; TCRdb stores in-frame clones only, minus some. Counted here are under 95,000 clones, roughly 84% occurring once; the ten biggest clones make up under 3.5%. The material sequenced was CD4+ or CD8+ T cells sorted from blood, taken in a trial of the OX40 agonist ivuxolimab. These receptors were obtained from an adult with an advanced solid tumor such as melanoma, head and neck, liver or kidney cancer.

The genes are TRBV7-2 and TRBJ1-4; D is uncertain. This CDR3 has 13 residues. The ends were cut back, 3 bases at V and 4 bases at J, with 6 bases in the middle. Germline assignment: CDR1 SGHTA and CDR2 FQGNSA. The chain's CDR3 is CASSFSGNEKLFF. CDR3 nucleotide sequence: TGTGCCAGCAGCTTCTCCGGTAATGAAAAACTGTTTTTT.

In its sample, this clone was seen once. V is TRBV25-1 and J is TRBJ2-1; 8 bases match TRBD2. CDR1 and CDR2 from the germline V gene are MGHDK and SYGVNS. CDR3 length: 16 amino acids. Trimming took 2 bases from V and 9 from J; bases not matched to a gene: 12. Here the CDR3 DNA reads TGTGCCAGCAGTGAAGCCGGATTAGCGGGGAAGGGTGAGCAGTTCTTC. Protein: CASSEAGLAGKGEQFF.

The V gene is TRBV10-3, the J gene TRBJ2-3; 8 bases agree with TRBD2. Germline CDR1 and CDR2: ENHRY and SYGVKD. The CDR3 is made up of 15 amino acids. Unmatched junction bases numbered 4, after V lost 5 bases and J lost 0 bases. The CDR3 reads CAISPGGWSTDTQYF. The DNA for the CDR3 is TGTGCCATCAGTCCGGGGGGGTGGAGCACAGATACGCAGTATTTT.

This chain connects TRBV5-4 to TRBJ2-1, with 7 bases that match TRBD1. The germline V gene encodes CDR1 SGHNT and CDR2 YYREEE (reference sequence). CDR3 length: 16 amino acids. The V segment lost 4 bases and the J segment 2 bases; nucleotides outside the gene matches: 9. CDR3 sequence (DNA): TGTGCCAGCAGCCGTCGGACAGGCCAACCCTACAATGAGCAGTTCTTC. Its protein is CASSRRTGQPYNEQFF.

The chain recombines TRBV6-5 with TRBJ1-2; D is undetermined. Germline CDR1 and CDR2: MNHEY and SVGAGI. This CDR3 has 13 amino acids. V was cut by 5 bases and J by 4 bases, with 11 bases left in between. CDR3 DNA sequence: TGTGCCAGCAGTACGGGAGTTAGCTATGGCTACACCTTC. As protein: CASSTGVSYGYTF.

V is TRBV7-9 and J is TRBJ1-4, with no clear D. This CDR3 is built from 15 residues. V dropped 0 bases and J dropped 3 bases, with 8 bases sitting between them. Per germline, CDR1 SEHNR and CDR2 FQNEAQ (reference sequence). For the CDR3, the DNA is TGTGCCAGCAGCTTAGCATATGGGTCTAATGAAAAACTGTTTTTT. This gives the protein CASSLAYGSNEKLFF. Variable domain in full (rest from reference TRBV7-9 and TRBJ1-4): DTGVSQNPRHKITKRGQNVTFRCDPISEHNRLYWYRQTLGQGPEFLTYFQNEAQLEKSRLLSDRFSAERPKGSFSTLEIQRTEQGDSAMYLCASSLAYGSNEKLFFGSGTQLSVL.

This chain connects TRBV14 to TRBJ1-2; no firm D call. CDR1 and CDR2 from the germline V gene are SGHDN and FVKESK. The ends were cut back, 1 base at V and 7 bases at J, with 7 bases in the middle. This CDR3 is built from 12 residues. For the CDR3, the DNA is TGTGCCAGCAGCCAAGTAAAGGGTGGCTACACCTTC. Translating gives CASSQVKGGYTF.

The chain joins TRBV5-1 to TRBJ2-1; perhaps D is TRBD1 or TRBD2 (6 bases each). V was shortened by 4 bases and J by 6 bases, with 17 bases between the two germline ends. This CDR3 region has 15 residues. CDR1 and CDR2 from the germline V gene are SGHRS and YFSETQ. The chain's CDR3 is CASSPEGGRGNEQFF. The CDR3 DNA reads TGCGCCAGCAGCCCGGAGGGGGGTCGCGGCAATGAGCAGTTCTTC.

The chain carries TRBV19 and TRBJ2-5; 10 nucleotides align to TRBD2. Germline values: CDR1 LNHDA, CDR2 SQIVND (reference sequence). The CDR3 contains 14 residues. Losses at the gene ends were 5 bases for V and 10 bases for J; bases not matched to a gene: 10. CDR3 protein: CASSDLAGAPGQYF. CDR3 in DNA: TGTGCCAGTAGTGACCTAGCGGGGGCCCCGGGCCAGTACTTC.

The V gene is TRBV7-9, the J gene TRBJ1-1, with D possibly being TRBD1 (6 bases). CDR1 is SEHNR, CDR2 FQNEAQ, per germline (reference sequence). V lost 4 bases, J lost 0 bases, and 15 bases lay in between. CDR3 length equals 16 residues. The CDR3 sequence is CASSSAMDSMNTEAFF. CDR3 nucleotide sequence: TGTGCCAGCAGCTCTGCTATGGACAGCATGAACACTGAAGCTTTCTTT.

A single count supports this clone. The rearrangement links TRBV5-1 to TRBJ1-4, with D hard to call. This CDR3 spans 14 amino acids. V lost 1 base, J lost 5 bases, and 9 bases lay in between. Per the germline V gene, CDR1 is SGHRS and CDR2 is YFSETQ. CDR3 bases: TGCGCCAGCAGCTTGTGGGGAGGCAATGAAAAACTGTTTTTT. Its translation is CASSLWGGNEKLFF.

CDR3 DNA sequence: TGTGCCAGCAACTTACGTCCGGATACGCAGTATTTT. Its protein product is CASNLRPDTQYF. The chain couples TRBV5-5 to TRBJ2-3; D is unclear. This CDR3 comprises 12 residues. In germline, CDR1 is SGHKS, CDR2 YYEKEE (reference sequence). With 6 bases removed from V and 6 bases from J, the gap between germline ends came to 11 bases.

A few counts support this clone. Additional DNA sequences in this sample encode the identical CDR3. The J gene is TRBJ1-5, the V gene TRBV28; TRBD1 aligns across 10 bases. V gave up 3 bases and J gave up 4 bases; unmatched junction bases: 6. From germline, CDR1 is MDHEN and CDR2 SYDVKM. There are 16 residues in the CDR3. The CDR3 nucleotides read TGTGCCAGCAGTTTTAGGGACAGGGGAGGTAATCAGCCCCAGCATTTT. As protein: CASSFRDRGGNQPQHF.

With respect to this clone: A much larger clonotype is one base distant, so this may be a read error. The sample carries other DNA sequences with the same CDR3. The CDR3: CASSQDTRLDDSPLHF. CDR3 in DNA: TGCGCCAGTAGCCAAGATACGAGGCTGGATGATTCACCCCTCCACTTT. The J gene is TRBJ1-6, the V gene TRBV4-3; no firm D call. Germline-derived CDR1 and CDR2 are LGHNA and YSLEER. CDR3 size: 16 residues.

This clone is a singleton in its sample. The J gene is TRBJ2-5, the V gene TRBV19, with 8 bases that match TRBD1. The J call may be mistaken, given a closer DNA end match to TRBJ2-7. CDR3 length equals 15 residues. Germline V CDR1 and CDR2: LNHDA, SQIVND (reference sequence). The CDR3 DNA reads TGTGCCAGTAGTCTCCAGGACAGGGTCCCCTACGAGCAGTACTTC. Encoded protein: CASSLQDRVPYEQYF.

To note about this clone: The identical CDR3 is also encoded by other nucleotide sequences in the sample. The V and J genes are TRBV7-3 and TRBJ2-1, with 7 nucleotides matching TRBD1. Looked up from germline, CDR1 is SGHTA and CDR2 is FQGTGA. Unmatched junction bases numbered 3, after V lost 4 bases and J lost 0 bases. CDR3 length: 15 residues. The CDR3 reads CASSSRQGSYNEQFF. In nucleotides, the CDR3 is TGTGCCAGCAGCTCCCGACAGGGCTCCTACAATGAGCAGTTCTTC.

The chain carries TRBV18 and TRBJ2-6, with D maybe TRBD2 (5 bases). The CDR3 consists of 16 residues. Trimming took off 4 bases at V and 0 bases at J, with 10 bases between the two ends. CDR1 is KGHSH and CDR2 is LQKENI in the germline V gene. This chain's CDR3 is CASSQLRGSGANVLTF. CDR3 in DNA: TGTGCCAGCTCACAGCTACGGGGCTCTGGGGCCAACGTCCTGACTTTC.

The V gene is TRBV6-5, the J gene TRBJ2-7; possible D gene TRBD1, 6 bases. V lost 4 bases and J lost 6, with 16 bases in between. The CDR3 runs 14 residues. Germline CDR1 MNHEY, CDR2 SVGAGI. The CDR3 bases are TGTGCCAGCAGTTCCTATGGACAGAGGGGCGAGCAGTACTTC. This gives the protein CASSSYGQRGEQYF.

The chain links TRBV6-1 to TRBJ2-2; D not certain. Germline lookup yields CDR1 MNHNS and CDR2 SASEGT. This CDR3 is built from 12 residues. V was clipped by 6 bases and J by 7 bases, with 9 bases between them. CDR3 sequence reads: CASSHMHGELFF. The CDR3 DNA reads TGTGCCAGCAGCCACATGCACGGGGAGCTGTTTTTT.

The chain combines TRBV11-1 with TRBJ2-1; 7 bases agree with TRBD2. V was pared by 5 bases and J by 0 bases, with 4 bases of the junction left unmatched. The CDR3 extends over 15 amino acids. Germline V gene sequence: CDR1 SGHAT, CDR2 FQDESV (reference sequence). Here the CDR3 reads CASSIQRGSYNEQFF. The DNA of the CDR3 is TGTGCCAGCAGCATTCAGCGGGGCTCCTACAATGAGCAGTTCTTC.

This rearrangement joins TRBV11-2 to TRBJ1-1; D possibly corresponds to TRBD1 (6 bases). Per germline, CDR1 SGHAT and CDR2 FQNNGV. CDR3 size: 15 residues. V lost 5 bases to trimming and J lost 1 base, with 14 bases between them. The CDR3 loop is CASSPLRGANTEAFF. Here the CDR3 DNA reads TGTGCCAGCAGCCCCTTGAGGGGGGCGAACACTGAAGCTTTCTTT. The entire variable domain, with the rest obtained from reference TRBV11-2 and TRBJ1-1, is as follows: EAGVAQSPRYKIIEKRQSVAFWCNPISGHATLYWYQQILGQGPKLLIQFQNNGVVDDSQLPKDRFSAERLKGVDSTLKIQPAKLEDSAVYLCASSPLRGANTEAFFGQGTRLTVV.

The DNA of the CDR3 is TGTGCCAGCAGTCTGACAGGCGCTAAGGGAAACACCATATATTTT. As protein: CASSLTGAKGNTIYF. This rearrangement joins TRBV6-1 to TRBJ1-3; D may be TRBD1 (6 bases). Trimming removed 5 bases at V and 4 bases at J, with 15 bases between. Germline CDR1 MNHNS, CDR2 SASEGT. CDR3 size: 15 residues.

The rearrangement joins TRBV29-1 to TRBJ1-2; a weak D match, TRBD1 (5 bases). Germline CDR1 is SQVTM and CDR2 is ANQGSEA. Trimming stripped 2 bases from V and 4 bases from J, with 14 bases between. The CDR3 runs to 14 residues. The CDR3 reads CSVEIQGSAYGYTF. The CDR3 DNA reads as TGCAGCGTTGAAATCCAGGGTAGTGCCTATGGCTACACCTTC. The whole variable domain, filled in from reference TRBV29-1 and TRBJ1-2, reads SAVISQKPSRDICQRGTSLTIQCQVDSQVTMMFWYRQQPGQSLTLIATANQGSEATYESGFVIDKFPISRPNLTFSTLTVSNMSPEDSSIYLCSVEIQGSAYGYTFGSGTRLTVV.

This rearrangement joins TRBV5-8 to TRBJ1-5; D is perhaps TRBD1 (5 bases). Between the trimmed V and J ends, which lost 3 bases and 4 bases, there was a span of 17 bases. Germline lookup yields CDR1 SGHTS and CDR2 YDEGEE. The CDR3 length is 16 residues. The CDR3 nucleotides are TGTGCCAGCAGCTCCCCCCTCGACAGAGCTAATCAGCCCCAGCATTTT. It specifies CASSSPLDRANQPQHF.

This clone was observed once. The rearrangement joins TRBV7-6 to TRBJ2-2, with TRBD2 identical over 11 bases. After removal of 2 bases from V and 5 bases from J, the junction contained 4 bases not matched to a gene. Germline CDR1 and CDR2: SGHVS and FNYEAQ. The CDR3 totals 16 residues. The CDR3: CASSLLLAGVTGELFF. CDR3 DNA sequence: TGTGCCAGCAGCTTATTACTAGCGGGGGTGACCGGGGAGCTGTTTTTT.